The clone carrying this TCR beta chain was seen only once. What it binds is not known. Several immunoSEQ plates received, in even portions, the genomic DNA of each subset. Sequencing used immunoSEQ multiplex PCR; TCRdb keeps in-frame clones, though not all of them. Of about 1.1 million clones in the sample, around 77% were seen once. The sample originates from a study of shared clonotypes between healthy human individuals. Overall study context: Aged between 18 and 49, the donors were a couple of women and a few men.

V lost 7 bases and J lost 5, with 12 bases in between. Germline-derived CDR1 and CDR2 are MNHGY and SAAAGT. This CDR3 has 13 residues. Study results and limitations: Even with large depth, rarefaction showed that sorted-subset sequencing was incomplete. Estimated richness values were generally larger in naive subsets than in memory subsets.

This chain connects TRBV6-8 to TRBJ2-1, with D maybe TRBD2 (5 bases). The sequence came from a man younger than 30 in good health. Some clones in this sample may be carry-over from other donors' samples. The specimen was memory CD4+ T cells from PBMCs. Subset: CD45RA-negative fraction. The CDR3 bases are TGTGCCAGCAACTTATTACTAGACAATGAGCAGTTCTTC. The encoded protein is CASNLLLDNEQFF.